The 14 T cell receptor beta chains below were found in one sample sequenced in a study of shared clonotypes between healthy human individuals. Generated by immunoSEQ multiplex PCR, the TCRdb table keeps only in-frame clones and is missing some. The sample gives approximately 720,000 clones, around 72% of which show up once; around 1.8% is in the top ten. Input material: memory CD4+ T cells sorted from blood. Subset of the sample: CD45RA-negative fraction. The receptors here all came from a woman aged 25 to 39 in good health.

The V call is TRBV5-1, the J call TRBJ2-3; TRBD2 agrees at 12 bases. Germline trimming cut 4 bases from V and 3 bases from J; bases unmatched to any gene: 9. The CDR3 consists of 17 residues. CDR1 and CDR2 from the germline V gene are SGHRS and YFSETQ. The chain's CDR3 is CASSAGLAGIITDTQYF. Here the CDR3 DNA reads TGCGCCAGCAGCGCCGGACTAGCGGGGATAATAACAGATACGCAGTATTTT.

In its sample, this clone was seen a few times. The rearrangement joins TRBV4-1 to TRBJ1-5; unclear D gene. V lost 4 bases to trimming and J lost 1 base, with 11 bases between them. CDR3 length: 15 amino acids. Germline assignment: CDR1 MGHRA and CDR2 YSYEKL. Here the CDR3 reads CASSPGPISNQPQHF. The CDR3 DNA follows: TGCGCCAGCAGCCCCGGACCGATAAGCAATCAGCCCCAGCATTTT.

This chain joins TRBV4-1 and TRBJ1-1; D gene ambiguous. The V end was cut by 1 base, the J end by 5 bases, with 14 bases between. Germline CDR1 is MGHRA and CDR2 is YSYEKL. The CDR3 has 15 residues. CDR3 amino acids: CASSQGRLVGTEAFF. CDR3 DNA: TGCGCCAGCAGCCAAGGTCGCTTGGTGGGGACTGAAGCTTTCTTT.

V and J are TRBV18 and TRBJ2-5; 9 bases match TRBD2. Germline V gene sequence: CDR1 KGHSH, CDR2 LQKENI. The CDR3 covers 16 residues. V lost 3 bases and J lost 4; bases outside the gene matches: 9. CDR3 protein: CASSPVGSGRSETQYF. CDR3 sequence (DNA): TGTGCCAGCTCACCTGTTGGTAGCGGGAGATCAGAGACCCAGTACTTC.

The rearrangement uses TRBV5-1 and TRBJ2-1; D not certain. Per germline, CDR1 SGHRS and CDR2 YFSETQ. This CDR3 contains 12 residues. Trimming stripped 2 bases from V and 6 bases from J, with 6 bases between. The CDR3: CASSFGVNEQFF. CDR3 sequence (DNA): TGCGCCAGCAGCTTTGGAGTCAATGAGCAGTTCTTC.

This chain links TRBV7-2 with TRBJ2-1, with D perhaps assigned TRBD1 or TRBD2 (5 bases each). Germline CDR1 and CDR2: SGHTA and FQGNSA. The V gene lost 6 bases and the J gene lost 8 bases, with 11 bases spanning the gap. This CDR3 contains 12 residues. Written as DNA, the CDR3 is TGTGCCAGCAGAAAAGGGACGTATGAGCAGTTCTTC. Encoded protein: CASRKGTYEQFF. The full variable domain, completed using reference TRBV7-2 and TRBJ2-1, is GAGVSQSPSNKVTEKGKDVELRCDPISGHTALYWYRQSLGQGLEFLIYFQGNSAPDKSGLPSDRFSAERTGGSVSTLTIQRTQQEDSAVYLCASRKGTYEQFFGPGTRLTVL.

This chain uses TRBV5-1 with TRBJ1-3; D remains ambiguous. V was pared by 5 bases and J by 1 base, with 13 bases between. Per the germline V gene, CDR1 is SGHRS and CDR2 is YFSETQ. The length of the CDR3 is 15 residues. The CDR3 protein is CASRRGPESGNTIYF. The CDR3 nucleotides read TGCGCCAGCAGAAGAGGGCCGGAGTCTGGAAACACCATATATTTT. The complete variable domain, with remaining parts taken from reference TRBV5-1 and TRBJ1-3, reads KAGVTQTPRYLIKTRGQQVTLSCSPISGHRSVSWYQQTPGQGLQFLFEYFSETQRNKGNFPGRFSGRQFSNSRSEMNVSTLELGDSALYLCASRRGPESGNTIYFGEGSWLTVV.

This chain joins TRBV7-7 and TRBJ1-1, with a weak D call TRBD1 (5 bases). The CDR3 sequence is 13 residues long. From germline, CDR1 is SSHAT and CDR2 FNYEAQ (reference sequence). Trimming cost V 2 bases and J 4 bases, with 8 bases left between them. CDR3 sequence: CASSLTGGTEAFF. In nucleotides, the CDR3 is TGTGCCAGCAGCTTAACCGGGGGCACTGAAGCTTTCTTT.

This clone was recorded many times. Other DNA sequences from this sample encode an identical CDR3 as well. This sequence joins TRBV15 and TRBJ2-1; a possible D gene is TRBD1 (6 bases). Looked up from germline, CDR1 is LNHNV and CDR2 is YYDKDF (reference sequence). The CDR3 has 14 amino acids. V lost 0 bases to trimming and J lost 9 bases, with 12 bases between them. This CDR3 reads CATSRDGGRGEQFF. The CDR3 nucleotides read TGTGCCACCAGCAGAGACGGTGGCAGGGGTGAGCAGTTCTTC.

The gene calls are TRBV18 and TRBJ2-2; TRBD2 aligns across 11 bases. The CDR3 runs to 17 residues. Germline CDR1 reads KGHSH; CDR2 reads LQKENI. J gave up 8 bases and V 0 bases, and 8 bases lay outside the gene matches. The CDR3 sequence: CASSPPFLAGGSGELFF. The CDR3 region has the DNA TGTGCCAGCTCACCACCATTTCTAGCGGGAGGCTCGGGGGAGCTGTTTTTT.

This clone was picked up a small number of times. The chain is built from TRBV28 and TRBJ2-6; the D gene is possibly TRBD2 (8 bases). This CDR3 has 17 amino acids. Trimming stripped 3 bases from V and 1 base from J, with 13 bases between. Germline values: CDR1 MDHEN, CDR2 SYDVKM. CDR3 in DNA: TGTGCCAGCAGTTTCAGGGGGACTAGATCTGGGGCCAACGTCCTGACTTTC. This gives the protein CASSFRGTRSGANVLTF.

The table lists this clone with a few counts. The chain uses TRBV27 and TRBJ1-2; 7 bases agree with TRBD1. The CDR3 is made up of 15 amino acids. Losses at the gene ends were 7 bases for V and 1 base for J; bases not matched to a gene: 9. Germline lookup yields CDR1 MNHEY and CDR2 SMNVEV (reference sequence). In nucleotides, the CDR3 is TGTGCCAGCAAGCCCGAGGGGGCACTTAACTATGGCTACACCTTC. It encodes CASKPEGALNYGYTF.

V gene TRBV7-9 combines with J gene TRBJ1-1; D is unclear. Germline V gives CDR1 SEHNR, CDR2 FQNEAQ (reference sequence). V was trimmed by 1 base and J by 1 base, leaving 13 bases between them. This CDR3 is 16 amino acids long. The CDR3 DNA is TGTGCCAGCAGCTTAGTGAAGTTAGGGAAGAACACTGAAGCTTTCTTT. Amino acid sequence: CASSLVKLGKNTEAFF.

Only one count was recorded for this clone. The CDR3 nucleotides read TGTGCCAGCAGGGATGTTAGCGGGAGTCCCCACGAGCAGTACTTC. It is translated as CASRDVSGSPHEQYF. The chain joins TRBV6-1 to TRBJ2-7, with 9 bases that match TRBD2. The CDR3 is 15 residues long. CDR1 MNHNS and CDR2 SASEGT come from the germline V gene. V lost 6 bases and J lost 5; bases outside the gene matches: 11.